This T cell receptor (beta chain) was found in a study of CD4 T cell repertoires and nickel (dated by TCRdb to 2019 to 2021). With respect to this clonotype: Its binding antigen is unknown. There are no base qualities to consult, and no much larger clone falls within one base.

The library was generated by RT-PCR. This sample was sequenced with an Illumina MiSeq. Clones were called with MiXCR by TCRdb after fastp trimmed the public reads at Q25, and only in-frame beta chains were retained. Under each unique CDR3 protein, matching rows form one entry showing the most common genes and DNA. This sample gives 150 to 200 distinct CDR3 sequences in total; roughly 62% of them show up just once. The ten most abundant clones make up 50% to 60% of the sample. CDR1 and CDR2, looked up from the germline V gene, are SGHVS and FNYEAQ. Ends trimmed: V by 3 bases, J by 9 bases; bases unmatched to a gene: 12. Spanning cysteine to phenylalanine, the CDR3 consists of 16 amino acids. Only the CDR3 part of the read is kept: 48 bases, read in frame from the first base.

This chain is built from TRBV7-6 and TRBJ2-1; 9 of the junction bases match TRBD2. The source is a human donor in a nickel allergy study, with or without nickel allergy (not recorded which). It is not recorded whether this sample comes from one donor or several. Sample: CD4+ T cells from blood, not recorded whether cultured. The CDR3 has the sequence CASSLASGTTLGEQFF. The DNA sequence is TGTGCCAGCAGCTTGGCTAGCGGGACCACGCTTGGTGAGCAGTTCTTC.